At least ten counts were recorded for the clone carrying this T cell receptor beta chain. CDR3 length: 13 residues. Trimming took 3 bases from V and 4 from J, leaving 10 bases between them. This sample is drawn from a study of T cell repertoires in cytomegalovirus infection. Study details: CMV infection plus the matching HLA type was flagged by public TCR beta signatures.

TCRdb reprocessed the reads via MiXCR and lists one record per CDR3 protein. This table has 210,000 or so distinct CDR3 sequences, around 6.4% appearing once. This receptor was taken from a human donor in good health (CMV status not recorded). Some clones in this sample may be carry-over from other donors' samples. The rearrangement uses TRBV12-3 or TRBV12-4 and TRBJ2-7; D tentatively reads TRBD1 or TRBD2 (6 bases each). What was sequenced was PBMCs. CDR3 sequence: CASSFGGGYEQYF. The CDR3, as DNA: TGTGCCAGCAGTTTCGGGGGCGGGTACGAGCAGTACTTC.